These 32 T cell receptor beta chains came from one sample sequenced in a study of post-analysis software for immune sequencing data. Study outcomes and limitations: TRBV5-6, TRBV5-1 and TRBV20-1 belonged to a set of about five TRBV segments that were more frequent in patients than controls.

Their antigen targets remain unknown. cDNA libraries for TCR beta contained unique molecular identifiers. TCRdb re-analysed the PCR reads in MiXCR, keeping a single row per CDR3 protein. The sample contains approximately 440,000 distinct CDR3 sequences, nearly 45% of which appear only once. Material: blood. These receptors were obtained from a girl aged 5-17 years with multiple sclerosis.

V usage is TRBV2 and J usage is TRBJ1-1, with TRBD1 matching over 7 bases. CDR3 length: 15 residues. Unmatched junction bases numbered 5, after V lost 2 bases and J lost 2 bases. Germline loops: CDR1 SNHLY, CDR2 FYNNEI. CDR3 nucleotide sequence: TGTGCCAGCAGTGAACCGGGGACAGACAACACTGAAGCTTTCTTT. Translating gives CASSEPGTDNTEAFF.

The V call is TRBV6-5, the J call TRBJ2-3, with 12 bases aligning to TRBD1. From germline, CDR1 is MNHEY and CDR2 SVGAGI. V shed 2 bases and J 3 bases; nucleotides not matched to a gene: 15. The CDR3 has 20 residues. The CDR3 spells CASSYDAGTGGELNTDTQYF. CDR3 coding DNA: TGTGCCAGCAGTTACGACGCCGGGACAGGGGGCGAATTGAATACAGATACGCAGTATTTT.

This chain joins TRBV20-1 and TRBJ1-1, with 9 bases aligning to TRBD1. Trimming took 2 bases from V and 0 from J; bases not matched to a gene: 10. Germline values: CDR1 DFQATT, CDR2 SNEGSKA (reference sequence). This CDR3 has 17 amino acids. For the CDR3, the DNA is TGCAGTGCTAGAAAACTCCGGGACAGGGACGTGAACACTGAAGCTTTCTTT. It encodes CSARKLRDRDVNTEAFF.

This clonotype was found a few times. The chain links TRBV20-1 to TRBJ2-1, with D maybe TRBD2 (6 bases). Trimming left V 3 bases short and J 5 bases short, with 17 bases between. The V gene's germline CDR1 is DFQATT and CDR2 SNEGSKA (reference sequence). The CDR3 runs to 15 residues. CDR3 bases: TGCAGTGCTAGCTCGGCTGGGCGGGGAGACAATGAGCAGTTCTTC. Translation: CSASSAGRGDNEQFF.

J is TRBJ2-3 and V is TRBV7-2; tentatively, D is TRBD2 (6 bases). Per the germline V gene, CDR1 is SGHTA and CDR2 is FQGNSA. The CDR3 runs 15 residues. Trimming removed 0 bases at V and 0 bases at J, with 7 bases between. DNA of the CDR3: TGTGCCAGCAGCTTAGCGGGGACTAGCACAGATACGCAGTATTTT. Translation gives CASSLAGTSTDTQYF.

This clonotype came up a few times. The chain is built from TRBV7-9 and TRBJ2-5; D not certain. Trimming removed 4 bases at V and 2 bases at J, with 8 bases between. CDR1 and CDR2 (germline): SEHNR, FQNEAQ (reference sequence). This CDR3 has 13 amino acids. CDR3 residues: CASSSDLQETQYF. The CDR3 nucleotides read TGTGCCAGCAGCTCGGACCTACAAGAGACCCAGTACTTC. The variable domain in full, completed from reference TRBV7-9 and TRBJ2-5, reads DTGVSQNPRHKITKRGQNVTFRCDPISEHNRLYWYRQTLGQGPEFLTYFQNEAQLEKSRLLSDRFSAERPKGSFSTLEIQRTEQGDSAMYLCASSSDLQETQYFGPGTRLLVL.

The rearrangement uses TRBV7-9 and TRBJ2-1; 8 bases align to TRBD2. V dropped 1 base and J dropped 9; count of bases not matched to a gene: 14. CDR3 length: 17 amino acids. Per germline, CDR1 SEHNR and CDR2 FQNEAQ (reference sequence). For the CDR3, the DNA is TGTGCCAGCAGCTTAGGGCTAGCGGGCGGGACCCCATCTGAGCAGTTCTTC. Translation: CASSLGLAGGTPSEQFF. The whole variable domain, remainder taken from reference TRBV7-9 and TRBJ2-1, is DTGVSQNPRHKITKRGQNVTFRCDPISEHNRLYWYRQTLGQGPEFLTYFQNEAQLEKSRLLSDRFSAERPKGSFSTLEIQRTEQGDSAMYLCASSLGLAGGTPSEQFFGPGTRLTVL.

This sequence joins TRBV12-3 or TRBV12-4 and TRBJ2-1; D may be TRBD2 (6 bases). This CDR3 is built from 16 residues. Trimming removed 8 bases at V and 3 bases at J, with 20 bases between. The CDR3 is CASGWVTGAVYNEQFF. Here the CDR3 DNA reads TGTGCCAGCGGGTGGGTAACGGGAGCGGTCTACAATGAGCAGTTCTTC.

The chain joins TRBV27 to TRBJ2-3; D remains unclear. The CDR3 is 15 residues long. The V gene's germline CDR1 is MNHEY and CDR2 SMNVEV (reference sequence). V lost 5 bases and J lost 2, with 14 bases in between. CDR3 protein: CASSHQPGITDTQYF. The CDR3 nucleotides are TGTGCCAGCAGTCATCAACCTGGGATCACAGATACGCAGTATTTT.

The chain employs TRBV20-1 and TRBJ2-5, with no clear D. The length of the CDR3 is 12 residues. V lost 5 bases and J 2 bases, leaving 9 bases between the germline ends. Per the germline V gene, CDR1 is DFQATT and CDR2 is SNEGSKA (reference sequence). The CDR3 bases are TGCAGTGCTCAGGACCATCAAGAGACCCAGTACTTC. Its protein product is CSAQDHQETQYF.

This clonotype was seen only a few times. This chain uses TRBV4-1 with TRBJ2-2; tentatively, D is TRBD2 (5 bases). V dropped 3 bases and J dropped 5 bases, with 7 bases sitting between them. The CDR3 totals 13 residues. The germline CDR1 and CDR2 sequences are MGHRA and YSYEKL. Written as DNA, the CDR3 is TGCGCCAGCAGCCATGGCGGGACCGGGGAGCTGTTTTTT. This sequence encodes CASSHGGTGELFF.

This sequence joins TRBV6-2 or TRBV6-3 and TRBJ2-1, with 7 nucleotides matching TRBD2. Trimming took 5 bases from V and 10 from J; bases not matched to a gene: 8. Germline V gene sequence: CDR1 MNHEY, CDR2 SVGEGT. The CDR3 has 13 residues. CDR3 sequence (DNA): TGTGCCAGCAGTCGGCTAGCGGTGCTAGAGCAGTTCTTC. This sequence encodes CASSRLAVLEQFF.

The gene calls are TRBV29-1 and TRBJ2-7, with TRBD2 matching over 7 bases. CDR3 length equals 13 residues. V lost 7 bases, J lost 3 bases, and 9 bases stayed unmatched. Germline CDR1 and CDR2: SQVTM and ANQGSEA. The DNA of the CDR3 is TGCAGCGCCCTCGGCGGGAGCGTCTACGAGCAGTACTTC. Its protein is CSALGGSVYEQYF.

This clonotype was recorded a few times. V gene TRBV7-9 combines with J gene TRBJ2-1; 11 bases match TRBD1. The CDR3 loop spans 14 amino acids. Germline assignment: CDR1 SEHNR and CDR2 FQNEAQ (reference sequence). J lost 10 bases, V lost 3 bases, and 5 bases had no gene match. CDR3 DNA sequence: TGTGCCAGCAGCTTCGGACAGGGGGCAAAGGAGCAGTTCTTC. This codes for CASSFGQGAKEQFF.

This chain uses TRBV24-1 with TRBJ2-5; D might be TRBD1 or TRBD2, each matching 5 bases. V was shortened by 4 bases and J by 0 bases, with 14 bases between the two germline ends. CDR3 size: 16 residues. Germline lookup yields CDR1 KGHDR and CDR2 SFDVKD. The CDR3 nucleotides read TGTGCCACCAGTGACCGGGGACGGCTAGACCAAGAGACCCAGTACTTC. Protein sequence: CATSDRGRLDQETQYF.

In this sample, this clonotype turned up a few times. The V call is TRBV19, the J call TRBJ2-5, with D perhaps TRBD2 (5 bases). Trimming removed 6 bases at V and 2 bases at J, with 13 bases between. The CDR3 is 14 residues long. CDR1 is LNHDA and CDR2 is SQIVND in the germline V gene (reference sequence). The CDR3 loop reads CASRPRSGQETQYF. CDR3 bases: TGTGCCAGTAGGCCTCGATCGGGGCAAGAGACCCAGTACTTC.

The chain couples TRBV29-1 to TRBJ2-5; 7 bases fit TRBD2. CDR1 SQVTM and CDR2 ANQGSEA come from the germline V gene. CDR3 length: 12 amino acids. J lost 2 bases, V lost 7 bases, and 4 bases had no gene match. The DNA of the CDR3 is TGCAGCGATGTGCGGGGGCAAGAGACCCAGTACTTC. Translated, it gives CSDVRGQETQYF.

Of note for this clonotype: The conserved phenylalanine or tryptophan is not found at the CDR3 terminus, so this likely reflects a read error. The V gene is TRBV10-3, the J gene TRBJ2-7; possible D gene TRBD1, 5 bases. The V gene's germline CDR1 is ENHRY and CDR2 SYGVKD. The CDR3 contains 14 residues. Trimming stripped 7 bases from V and 0 bases from J, with 13 bases between. CDR3 region: CAIKDSLASYEQYI. DNA for the CDR3: TGTGCCATCAAAGACAGCCTCGCCTCCTACGAGCAGTACATC.

This clonotype has only a few counts. V usage is TRBV5-1 and J usage is TRBJ2-1, with TRBD2 matching over 7 bases. Trimming at V came to 0 bases and at J to 5 bases, leaving 8 bases not matched to a gene. Germline CDR1 reads SGHRS; CDR2 reads YFSETQ. This CDR3 is 16 amino acids long. In DNA, the CDR3 is TGCGCCAGCAGCTTGGGGGAGCGGGATCCCAACAATGAGCAGTTCTTC. It codes for CASSLGERDPNNEQFF.

V and J are TRBV7-9 and TRBJ2-5, with D possibly matching TRBD1 (6 bases). Germline CDR1 SEHNR, CDR2 FQNEAQ (reference sequence). The CDR3 spans 14 residues. Trimming removed 4 bases from V and 2 bases from J, with 11 bases in between. In DNA, the CDR3 is TGTGCCAGCAGCTGGTCGACAGGTCAAGAGACCCAGTACTTC. Translating it yields CASSWSTGQETQYF.

This clonotype was seen just once. This sequence joins TRBV3-1 and TRBJ2-1; 12 nucleotides match TRBD2. The CDR3 covers 15 residues. V shed 3 bases, J shed 10 bases, and the junction held 7 bases outside the gene matches. From germline, CDR1 is LGHDT and CDR2 YNNKEL (reference sequence). The CDR3 region has the DNA TGTGCCAGCAGCCAGGGACTAGCGGGTCATTTGGAGCAGTTCTTC. Its protein is CASSQGLAGHLEQFF.

CDR3 nucleotides: TGCGCCAGCAGCACCCTAGCGGTTCCCTACGAGCAGTACTTC. It encodes CASSTLAVPYEQYF. The chain has TRBV4-1 and TRBJ2-7; 7 positions agree with TRBD2. V trimming: 5 bases; J trimming: 2 bases; junction bases outside the gene matches: 6. The length of the CDR3 is 14 residues. Germline V gene lookup returns CDR1 MGHRA and CDR2 YSYEKL.

There are a few counts of this clonotype. The rearrangement uses TRBV29-1 and TRBJ1-2, with 7 bases identical to TRBD1. V gave up 3 bases and J gave up 8 bases; unmatched junction bases: 6. Germline values: CDR1 SQVTM, CDR2 ANQGSEA. CDR3 length: 12 amino acids. The CDR3: CSVDEGAGGYTF. The CDR3 coding sequence is TGCAGCGTTGATGAGGGGGCGGGCGGCTACACCTTC.

This clonotype was counted at least ten times. The V gene is TRBV10-2, the J gene TRBJ2-5; 8 bases line up with TRBD2. The ends lost 6 bases at V and 6 bases at J; junction bases unmatched: 6. In germline, CDR1 is WSHSY, CDR2 SAAADI. The CDR3 sequence is 13 residues long. Written as DNA, the CDR3 is TGCGCCAGCAGAGCGGGAGTTGATAAGACCCAGTACTTC. Its translation is CASRAGVDKTQYF.

The sample holds a few counts of this clonotype. V usage is TRBV7-2 and J usage is TRBJ2-1; TRBD1 aligns across 9 bases. V trimming: 5 bases; J trimming: 8 bases; junction bases outside the gene matches: 4. Germline values: CDR1 SGHTA, CDR2 FQGNSA. The CDR3 covers 13 residues. This CDR3 reads CASSIDRGDEQFF. For the CDR3, the DNA is TGTGCCAGCAGCATAGACAGGGGGGATGAGCAGTTCTTC.

V is TRBV5-1 and J is TRBJ2-7; D perhaps matches TRBD2 (6 bases). The CDR3 is made up of 14 amino acids. The V end was cut by 0 bases, the J end by 5 bases, with 12 bases between. CDR1 and CDR2 from the germline V gene are SGHRS and YFSETQ. CDR3 in amino acids: CASSLVGTDDEQYF. In DNA form, the CDR3 reads TGCGCCAGCAGCTTGGTCGGGACTGATGACGAGCAGTACTTC.

This clonotype was observed a single time. The chain carries TRBV20-1 and TRBJ2-4, with D perhaps matching TRBD1 (5 bases). The CDR3 runs 14 residues. Germline CDR1 DFQATT, CDR2 SNEGSKA (reference sequence). The germline V and J ends were trimmed by 7 bases and 0 bases, with 13 bases remaining between them. The CDR3 loop is CSGQQETAKNIQYF. In DNA, the CDR3 is TGCAGTGGGCAACAGGAGACAGCCAAAAACATTCAGTACTTC.

The chain carries TRBV20-1 and TRBJ2-1; tentative D call: TRBD1 (5 bases). The CDR3 is 11 amino acids. Trimming stripped 1 base from V and 9 bases from J, with 7 bases between. Germline V gives CDR1 DFQATT, CDR2 SNEGSKA (reference sequence). Here the CDR3 reads CSARVDTEQFF. In nucleotides, the CDR3 is TGCAGTGCTAGAGTGGACACTGAGCAGTTCTTC.

The chain carries TRBV11-1 and TRBJ2-7, with 8 bases identical to TRBD2. The CDR3 extends over 16 amino acids. CDR1 and CDR2 from the germline V gene are SGHAT and FQDESV (reference sequence). Trimming took 2 bases from V and 5 from J; bases not matched to a gene: 11. CDR3 in amino acids: CASSLWSSGFDNEQYF. CDR3 bases: TGTGCCAGCAGCTTATGGTCTAGCGGGTTTGATAACGAGCAGTACTTC.

This clonotype came up a few times. The V gene is TRBV5-1, the J gene TRBJ2-7; 8 nucleotides align to TRBD2. V dropped 7 bases and J dropped 5; count of bases not matched to a gene: 11. Germline lookup yields CDR1 SGHRS and CDR2 YFSETQ. The CDR3 runs to 14 residues. The DNA of the CDR3 is TGCGCCAGCCAGGTGACCGGGACTAGTCACGAGCAGTACTTC. Translated: CASQVTGTSHEQYF.

This clonotype has just one count. This may come from a read error, since a much larger clone is one base off. V gene TRBV2 combines with J gene TRBJ2-1, with no clear D. V was trimmed by 6 bases and J by 0 bases, leaving 6 bases between them. This CDR3 has 13 amino acids. CDR1 is SNHLY, CDR2 FYNNEI, per germline. CDR3 DNA sequence: TGTGCCAGCAGACCGAGCTCCTACAATGAGCAGTTCTTC. Translation gives CASRPSSYNEQFF.

The gene calls are TRBV6-2 or TRBV6-3 and TRBJ2-3; 13 nucleotides line up with TRBD2. The CDR3 totals 14 residues. The germline gives CDR1 MNHEY, CDR2 SVGEGT. V was clipped by 10 bases and J by 2 bases; unmatched bases: 3. CDR3 in DNA: TGTGCCACCGGGACTAGCGGGATCACAGATACGCAGTATTTT. This sequence encodes CATGTSGITDTQYF.